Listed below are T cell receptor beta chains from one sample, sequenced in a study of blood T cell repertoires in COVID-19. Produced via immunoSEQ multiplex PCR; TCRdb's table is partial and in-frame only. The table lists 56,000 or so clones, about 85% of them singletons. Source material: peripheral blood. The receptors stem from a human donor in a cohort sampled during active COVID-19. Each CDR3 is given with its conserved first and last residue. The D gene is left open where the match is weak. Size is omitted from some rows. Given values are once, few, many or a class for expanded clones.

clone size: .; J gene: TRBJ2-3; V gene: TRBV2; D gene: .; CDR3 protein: CASSGQFPTDTQYF; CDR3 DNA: TGTGCCAGCTCAGGACAGTTCCCCACAGATACGCAGTATTTT
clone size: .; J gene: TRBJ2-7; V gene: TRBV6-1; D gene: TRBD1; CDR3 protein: CASSEEGGDEQYF; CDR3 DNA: TGTGCCAGCAGTGAAGAAGGGGGCGACGAGCAGTACTTC
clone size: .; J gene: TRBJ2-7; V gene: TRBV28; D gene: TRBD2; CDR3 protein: CASRILAGGPDEQYF; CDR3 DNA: TGTGCCAGCAGGATACTAGCGGGAGGGCCGGACGAGCAGTACTTC
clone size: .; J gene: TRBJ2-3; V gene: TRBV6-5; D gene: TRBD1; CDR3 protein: CASSRVGTVTDTQYF; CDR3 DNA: TGTGCCAGCAGCAGGGTCGGGACAGTAACAGATACGCAGTATTTT
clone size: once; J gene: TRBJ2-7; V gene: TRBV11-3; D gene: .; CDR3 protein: CASRQGRGVFLDEQYF; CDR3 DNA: TGTGCCAGCAGGCAAGGGCGGGGAGTTTTTTTGGACGAGCAGTACTTC
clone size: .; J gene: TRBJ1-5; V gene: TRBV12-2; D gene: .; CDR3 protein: CASRLTGLNQPQHF; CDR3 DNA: TGTGCAAGTCGCTTGACAGGCCTCAATCAGCCCCAGCATTTT
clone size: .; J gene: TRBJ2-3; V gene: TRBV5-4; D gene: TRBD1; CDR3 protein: CASSSGQGGTQYF; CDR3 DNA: TGTGCCAGCAGCTCGGGACAGGGAGGGACGCAGTATTTT
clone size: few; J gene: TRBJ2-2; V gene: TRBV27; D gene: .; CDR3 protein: CASSLWAGRAGELFF; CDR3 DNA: TGTGCCAGCAGTTTATGGGCGGGCCGAGCCGGGGAGCTGTTTTTT
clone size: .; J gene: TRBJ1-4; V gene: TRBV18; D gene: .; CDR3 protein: CASSPASGRSNEKLFF; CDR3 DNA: TGTGCCAGCTCACCAGCTTCGGGGAGATCTAATGAAAAACTGTTTTTT
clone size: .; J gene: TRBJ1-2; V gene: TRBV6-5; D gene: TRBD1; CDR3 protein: CASSFGQGAGGYTF; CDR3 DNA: TGTGCCAGCAGTTTCGGACAGGGAGCTGGAGGCTACACCTTC
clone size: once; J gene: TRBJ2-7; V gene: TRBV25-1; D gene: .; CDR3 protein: CASSFTGTYEQYF; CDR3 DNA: TGTGCCAGCAGTTTTACAGGGACCTACGAGCAGTACTTC
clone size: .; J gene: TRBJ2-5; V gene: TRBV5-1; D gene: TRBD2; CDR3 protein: CASSPWTSGRAHETQYF; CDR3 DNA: TGCGCCAGCAGCCCTTGGACTAGCGGGAGGGCCCATGAGACCCAGTACTTC
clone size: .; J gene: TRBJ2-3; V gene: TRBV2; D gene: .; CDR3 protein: CASSEVADTQYF; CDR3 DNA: TGTGCCAGCTCCGAGGTGGCGGATACGCAGTATTTT
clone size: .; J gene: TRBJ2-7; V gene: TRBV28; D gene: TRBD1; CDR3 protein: CASSLRTGGYEQYF; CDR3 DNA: TGTGCCAGCAGTTTGCGGACAGGGGGCTACGAGCAGTACTTC
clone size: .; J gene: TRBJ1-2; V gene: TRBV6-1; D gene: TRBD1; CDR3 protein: CASSDSARTGGFNYGYTF; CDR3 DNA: TGTGCCAGCAGTGATTCCGCCCGGACAGGGGGATTTAACTATGGCTACACCTTC
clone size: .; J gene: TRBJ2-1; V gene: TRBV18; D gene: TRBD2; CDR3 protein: CASSPRGSGSGIYNEQFF; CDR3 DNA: TGTGCCAGCTCACCACGGGGTAGCGGGAGTGGAATATATAATGAGCAGTTCTTC
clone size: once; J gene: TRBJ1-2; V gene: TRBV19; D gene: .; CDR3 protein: CASSPRTTYFYGYTF; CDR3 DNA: TGTGCCAGTAGTCCGCGGACAACTTACTTCTATGGCTACACCTTC
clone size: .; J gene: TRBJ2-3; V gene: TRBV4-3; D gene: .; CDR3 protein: CASSLTTTQGAQYF; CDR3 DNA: TGCGCCAGCAGCCTTACGACTACACAGGGAGCACAGTATTTT
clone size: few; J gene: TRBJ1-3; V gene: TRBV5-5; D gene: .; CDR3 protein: CASSWGSGAGNTIYF; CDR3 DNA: TGTGCCAGCAGCTGGGGCTCAGGGGCTGGAAACACCATATATTTT
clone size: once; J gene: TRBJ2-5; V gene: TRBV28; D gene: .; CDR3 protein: CASSLKMDGSERWETQYF; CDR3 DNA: TGTGCCAGCAGTTTGAAGATGGACGGCTCAGAGCGGTGGGAGACCCAGTACTTC
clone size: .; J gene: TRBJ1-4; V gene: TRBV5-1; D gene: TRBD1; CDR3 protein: CASSLQGEKGEKLFF; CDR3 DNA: TGCGCCAGCAGCTTACAGGGGGAGAAAGGCGAAAAACTGTTTTTT
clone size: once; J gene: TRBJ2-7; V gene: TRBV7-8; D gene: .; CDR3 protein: CASSPSSGTKLAQYF; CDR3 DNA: TGTGCCAGCAGTCCTTCAAGCGGAACCAAATTGGCGCAGTACTTC
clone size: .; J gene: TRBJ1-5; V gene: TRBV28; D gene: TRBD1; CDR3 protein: CASSSGTGERFNQPQHF; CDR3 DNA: TGTGCCAGCAGTTCGGGGACAGGGGAAAGGTTCAATCAGCCCCAGCATTTT